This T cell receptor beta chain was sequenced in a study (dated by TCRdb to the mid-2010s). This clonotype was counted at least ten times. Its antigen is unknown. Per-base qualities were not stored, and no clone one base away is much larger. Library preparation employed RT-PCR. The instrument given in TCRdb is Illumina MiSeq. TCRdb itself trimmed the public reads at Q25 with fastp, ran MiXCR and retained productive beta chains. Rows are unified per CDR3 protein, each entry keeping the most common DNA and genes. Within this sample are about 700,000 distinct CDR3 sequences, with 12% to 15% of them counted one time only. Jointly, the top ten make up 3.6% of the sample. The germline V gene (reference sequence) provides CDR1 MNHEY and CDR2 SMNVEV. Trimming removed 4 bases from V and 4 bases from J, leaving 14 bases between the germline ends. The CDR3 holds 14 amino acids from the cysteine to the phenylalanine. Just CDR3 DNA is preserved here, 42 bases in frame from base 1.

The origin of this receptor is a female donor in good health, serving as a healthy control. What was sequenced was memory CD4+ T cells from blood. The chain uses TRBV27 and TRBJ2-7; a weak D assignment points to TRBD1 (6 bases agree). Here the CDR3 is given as CASSSHRERYEQYF. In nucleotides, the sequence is TGTGCCAGCAGTTCCCACAGGGAAAGGTACGAGCAGTACTTC.